One and the same sample provided the 8 T cell receptor beta chains below, sequenced in a study of CD4 T cells in relation to SARS-CoV-2 and coronaviruses. CD4+ T cells from unexposed donors were obtained before the COVID-19 pandemic (2011-2018). Using immunoSEQ multiplex PCR, the repertoire was profiled, and TCRdb retains in-frame clones only, with some absent. The sample carries roughly 57,000 clones, 75% to 90% recorded once. The sample comprised memory CD4+ T cells from PBMCs. The receptors stem from a human donor in good health.

The genes are TRBV2 and TRBJ2-1; no reliable D call. The germline V gene has CDR1 SNHLY and CDR2 FYNNEI. The CDR3 is 13 residues long. V lost 1 base, J lost 10 bases, and 11 bases lay in between. CDR3 sequence (DNA): TGTGCCAGCAGTGAAGATGCCCGCCGGGAGCAGTTCTTC. Protein sequence: CASSEDARREQFF.

The rearrangement links TRBV2 to TRBJ2-5; D is unclear. Trimming removed 6 bases at V and 4 bases at J, with 9 bases between. The CDR3 covers 12 residues. Germline CDR1 SNHLY, CDR2 FYNNEI. In DNA, the CDR3 is TGTGCCAGCAGGCCAGAAGGAGAGACCCAGTACTTC. It is translated as CASRPEGETQYF.

This sequence joins TRBV7-9 and TRBJ1-2; D gene uncertain. The germline V gene encodes CDR1 SEHNR and CDR2 FQNEAQ (reference sequence). V dropped 5 bases and J dropped 4 bases, with 11 bases sitting between them. CDR3 length equals 13 residues. The CDR3 DNA reads TGTGCCAGCAGCCCAGCGAACCCCTATGGCTACACCTTC. This gives the protein CASSPANPYGYTF.

This clone was seen only a few times. The gene calls are TRBV28 and TRBJ2-2; 8 nucleotides match TRBD2. Germline V CDR1 and CDR2: MDHEN, SYDVKM. V was clipped by 6 bases and J by 3 bases; unmatched bases: 6. The CDR3 loop spans 15 amino acids. In nucleotides, the CDR3 is TGTGCCAGCAGCGAAGCGGGAGAGGACACCGGGGAGCTGTTTTTT. This codes for CASSEAGEDTGELFF.

Regarding this clone: One end of the junction does not line up with germline, which may come from a read error. The chain is built from TRBV12-3 or TRBV12-4 and TRBJ1-2; 9 nucleotides match TRBD1. CDR3 length: 12 amino acids. CDR3 DNA sequence: TGTGCCAGCAGTTTGTCCGGGACAGGGACCTTCTTC. This encodes CASSLSGTGTFF.

V is TRBV18 and J is TRBJ2-5; D ambiguous. This CDR3 comprises 12 residues. Trimming shortened V by 3 bases and J by 7 bases, and 9 bases separated the two germline ends. Germline V gene sequence: CDR1 KGHSH, CDR2 LQKENI. CDR3 bases: TGTGCCAGCTCACCGAAAGCGTGGACCCAGTACTTC. It yields the protein CASSPKAWTQYF.

This chain links TRBV7-2 with TRBJ2-7, with 13 bases that match TRBD2. The CDR3 spans 15 residues. Germline CDR1 reads SGHTA; CDR2 reads FQGNSA. Trimming took 5 bases from V and 4 from J; bases not matched to a gene: 5. The CDR3 nucleotides read TGTGCCAGCAGCATGGGGACTAGCGGGACTTACGAGCAGTACTTC. It yields the protein CASSMGTSGTYEQYF.

J is TRBJ2-7 and V is TRBV28; tentatively, D is TRBD1 (5 bases). CDR3 length: 14 amino acids. Germline CDR1 reads MDHEN; CDR2 reads SYDVKM. Between the trimmed V and J ends, which lost 6 bases and 6 bases, there was a span of 18 bases. The CDR3 region has the DNA TGTGCCAGCAGAACACCGGCCAGGGCTGTCGAGCAGTACTTC. Protein sequence: CASRTPARAVEQYF.